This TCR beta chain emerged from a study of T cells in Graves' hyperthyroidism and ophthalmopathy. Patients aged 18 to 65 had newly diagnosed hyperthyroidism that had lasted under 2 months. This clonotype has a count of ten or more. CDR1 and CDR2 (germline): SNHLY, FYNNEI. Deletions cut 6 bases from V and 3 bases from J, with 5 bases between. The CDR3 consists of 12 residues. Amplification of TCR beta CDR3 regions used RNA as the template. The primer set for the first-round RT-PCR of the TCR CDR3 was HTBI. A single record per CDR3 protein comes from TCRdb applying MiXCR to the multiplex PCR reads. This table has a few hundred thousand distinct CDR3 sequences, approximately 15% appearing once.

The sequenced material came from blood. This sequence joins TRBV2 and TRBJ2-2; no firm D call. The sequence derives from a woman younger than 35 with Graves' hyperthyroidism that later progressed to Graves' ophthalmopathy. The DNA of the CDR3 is TGTGCCAGCAGACATGACACCGGGGAGCTGTTTTTT. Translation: CASRHDTGELFF.